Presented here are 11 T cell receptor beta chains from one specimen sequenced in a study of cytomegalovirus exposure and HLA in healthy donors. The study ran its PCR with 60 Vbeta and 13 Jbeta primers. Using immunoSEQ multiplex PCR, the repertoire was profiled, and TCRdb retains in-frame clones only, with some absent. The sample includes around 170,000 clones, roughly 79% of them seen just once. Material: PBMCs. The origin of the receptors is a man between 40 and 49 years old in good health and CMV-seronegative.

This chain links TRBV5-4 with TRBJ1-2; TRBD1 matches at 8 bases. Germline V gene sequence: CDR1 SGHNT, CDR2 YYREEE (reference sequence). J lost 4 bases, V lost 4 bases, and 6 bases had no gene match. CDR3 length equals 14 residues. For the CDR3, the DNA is TGTGCCAGCAGCCAACCGACAGGGGCCTATGGCTACACCTTC. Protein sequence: CASSQPTGAYGYTF.

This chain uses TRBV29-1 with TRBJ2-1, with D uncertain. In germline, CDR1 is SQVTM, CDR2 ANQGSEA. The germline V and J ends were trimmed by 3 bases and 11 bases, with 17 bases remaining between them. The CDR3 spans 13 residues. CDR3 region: CSVDLNSRTQQFF. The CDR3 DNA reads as TGCAGCGTTGACCTTAACTCTAGAACGCAGCAGTTCTTC.

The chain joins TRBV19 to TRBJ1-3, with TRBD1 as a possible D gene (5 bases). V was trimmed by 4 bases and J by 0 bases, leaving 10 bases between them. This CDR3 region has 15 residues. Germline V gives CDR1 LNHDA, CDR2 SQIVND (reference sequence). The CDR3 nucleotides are TGTGCCAGTAGTAGGGGCCCCGCCTCTGGAAACACCATATATTTT. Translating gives CASSRGPASGNTIYF.

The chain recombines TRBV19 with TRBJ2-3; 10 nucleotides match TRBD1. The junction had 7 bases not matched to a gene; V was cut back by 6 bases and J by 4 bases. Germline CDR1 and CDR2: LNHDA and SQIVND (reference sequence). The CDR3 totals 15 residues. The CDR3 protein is CASSGTGTGADTQYF. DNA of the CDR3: TGTGCCAGTAGCGGGACCGGGACAGGGGCAGATACGCAGTATTTT. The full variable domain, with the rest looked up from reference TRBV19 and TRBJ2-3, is DGGITQSPKYLFRKEGQNVTLSCEQNLNHDAMYWYRQDPGQGLRLIYYSQIVNDFQKGDIAEGYSVSREKKESFPLTVTSAQKNPTAFYLCASSGTGTGADTQYFGPGTRLTVL.

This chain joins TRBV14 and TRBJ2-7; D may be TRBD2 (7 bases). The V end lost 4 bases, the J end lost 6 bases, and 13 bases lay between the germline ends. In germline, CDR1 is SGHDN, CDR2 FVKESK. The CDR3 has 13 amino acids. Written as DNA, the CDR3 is TGTGCCAGCAGCCCCCAGAGGGGGGGCGAGCAGTACGTC. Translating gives CASSPQRGGEQYV.

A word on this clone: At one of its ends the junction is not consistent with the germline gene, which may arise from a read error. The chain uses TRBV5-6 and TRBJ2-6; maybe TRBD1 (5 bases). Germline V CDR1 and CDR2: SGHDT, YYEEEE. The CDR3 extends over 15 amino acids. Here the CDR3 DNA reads TGTGCCAGCAGCGACCTGTCCTCTGGGGCCAACGGCCTGACTTTC. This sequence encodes CASSDLSSGANGLTF. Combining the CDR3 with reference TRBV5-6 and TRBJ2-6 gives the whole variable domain DAGVTQSPTHLIKTRGQQVTLRCSPKSGHDTVSWYQQALGQGPQFIFQYYEEEERQRGNFPDRFSGHQFPNYSSELNVNALLLGDSALYLCASSDLSSGANGLTFGAGSRLTVL.

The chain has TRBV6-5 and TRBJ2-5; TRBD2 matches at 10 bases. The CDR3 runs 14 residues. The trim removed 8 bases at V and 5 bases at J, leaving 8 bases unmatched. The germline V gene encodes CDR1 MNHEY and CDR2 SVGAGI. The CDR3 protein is CASGIAGGAETQYF. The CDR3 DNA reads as TGTGCCAGCGGGATAGCGGGAGGAGCGGAGACCCAGTACTTC.

The CDR3 region is CASTLGGARTYEQYV. CDR3 in DNA: TGTGCCAGCACCTTGGGGGGGGCCCGCACCTACGAGCAGTACGTC. This chain links TRBV2 with TRBJ2-7, with D tentatively TRBD2 (7 bases). The CDR3 runs to 15 residues. Germline CDR1 reads SNHLY; CDR2 reads FYNNEI. V lost 7 bases to trimming and J lost 2 bases, with 18 bases between them.

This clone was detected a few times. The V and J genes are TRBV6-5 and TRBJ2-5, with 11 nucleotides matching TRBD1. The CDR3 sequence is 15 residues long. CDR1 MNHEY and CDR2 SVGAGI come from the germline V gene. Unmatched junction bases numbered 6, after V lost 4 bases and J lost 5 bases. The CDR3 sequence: CASSSSWTGGETQYF. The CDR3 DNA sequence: TGTGCCAGCAGTTCATCCTGGACAGGGGGCGAGACCCAGTACTTC.

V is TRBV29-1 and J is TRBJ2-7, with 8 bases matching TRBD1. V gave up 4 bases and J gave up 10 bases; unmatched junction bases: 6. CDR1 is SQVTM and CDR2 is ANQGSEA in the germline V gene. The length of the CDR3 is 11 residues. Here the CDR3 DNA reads TGCAGCGTTGGGGTCAGGGGGCAACAGTACGTC. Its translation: CSVGVRGQQYV.

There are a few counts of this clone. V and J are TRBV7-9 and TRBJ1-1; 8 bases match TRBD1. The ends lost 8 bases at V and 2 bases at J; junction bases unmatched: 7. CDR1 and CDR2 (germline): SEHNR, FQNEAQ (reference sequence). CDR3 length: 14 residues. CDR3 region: CASVLDRGNTEAFF. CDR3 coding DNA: TGTGCCAGCGTCCTTGACAGGGGAAACACTGAAGCTTTCTTT.